This entry describes one T cell receptor (beta chain). In the same sample, other DNA sequences code for this CDR3. Assay: immunoSEQ multiplex PCR; the TCRdb copy retains only in-frame clones and omits some. The sample lists hundreds of thousands of clones; roughly 90% were seen once. The data derive from a study of blood T cell repertoires in COVID-19. The source material was PBMCs or T cells enriched from blood (not recorded which). The receptor comes from a man aged 40-49 years who had recovered from COVID-19.

CDR3 sequence reads: CASSTGETQYF. CDR3 coding DNA: TGTGCCAGCAGTACAGGAGAGACCCAGTACTTC. The chain has TRBV12-3 or TRBV12-4 and TRBJ2-5; tentative D call: TRBD1 (5 bases). This CDR3 has 11 residues. V lost 5 bases and J 4 bases, leaving 5 bases between the germline ends.